Following are 32 T cell receptor beta chains from one sample sequenced in a study of T-cell reconstitution after alpha-beta-depleted transplantation in children (dated by TCRdb to 2016 to 2017). The receptor library was made with PCR. Sequencing was performed on an Illumina HiSeq 2500. TCR library preparation used molecular barcoding, with unique molecular identifiers applied to normalize quantification of the TCRbeta repertoire. Clones were called with MiXCR by TCRdb after fastp trimmed the public reads at Q25, and only in-frame beta chains were retained. Rows are unified per CDR3 protein, each entry keeping the most common DNA and genes. This sample gives around 480,000 distinct CDR3 sequences in total; approximately 29% of them show up just once. Approximately 2.3% of the sample lies in the top ten. Here the sequenced sample was PBMCs from the stem cell graft donor, taken from the stem cell graft. These receptors came from a human donor who donated a stem cell graft to a child with aplastic anemia.

This clonotype was seen a few times. DNA for the CDR3: TGTGCCAGCAGCTTATTCGACGAGCAGTACTTC. This codes for CASSLFDEQYF. V is TRBV7-2 and J is TRBJ2-7; D is unresolved. The CDR3 is 11 amino acids. Germline CDR1 SGHTA, CDR2 FQGNSA. Between the trimmed V and J ends, which lost 2 bases and 5 bases, there was a span of 4 bases.

This clonotype was observed a few times. The chain combines TRBV12-3 or TRBV12-4 with TRBJ2-7; unclear D gene. The CDR3 contains 15 residues. V was cut by 5 bases and J by 0 bases, with 14 bases left in between. CDR3 coding DNA: TGTGCCAGCAGTCCATCCTCCCCCAGCTCCTACGAGCAGTACTTC. It yields the protein CASSPSSPSSYEQYF.

The genes are TRBV28 and TRBJ2-5; 8 bases line up with TRBD2. CDR3 size: 20 residues. J lost 1 base, V lost 5 bases, and 21 bases had no gene match. CDR1 is MDHEN and CDR2 is SYDVKM in the germline V gene. CDR3 nucleotides: TGTGCCAGCAGTCTCCACCGGACTAGCATTGGGGCTCGGACCCAAGAGACCCAGTACTTC. It encodes CASSLHRTSIGARTQETQYF. Drawing the rest from reference TRBV28 and TRBJ2-5, the complete variable domain is DVKVTQSSRYLVKRTGEKVFLECVQDMDHENMFWYRQDPGLGLRLIYFSYDVKMKEKGDIPEGYSVSREKKERFSLILESASTNQTSMYLCASSLHRTSIGARTQETQYFGPGTRLLVL.

The chain is built from TRBV7-9 and TRBJ2-5; 11 bases map to TRBD2. This CDR3 comprises 17 residues. The trim removed 5 bases at V and 3 bases at J, leaving 11 bases unmatched. The germline V gene encodes CDR1 SEHNR and CDR2 FQNEAQ (reference sequence). CDR3 DNA sequence: TGTGCCAGCAGCCCAGGGACTAGCGGCCTAGGGGAAGAGACCCAGTACTTC. Amino acid sequence: CASSPGTSGLGEETQYF.

In its sample, this clonotype was seen a few times. The chain joins TRBV9 to TRBJ2-2; 8 bases match TRBD2. The CDR3 loop spans 16 amino acids. Germline V gene sequence: CDR1 SGDLS, CDR2 YYNGEE. J lost 3 bases, V lost 4 bases, and 8 bases had no gene match. CDR3 DNA sequence: TGTGCCAGCAGCCTCACTAGCGGAACCCACACCGGGGAGCTGTTTTTT. Encoded protein: CASSLTSGTHTGELFF.

This sequence joins TRBV20-1 and TRBJ2-5; D gene uncertain. Germline CDR1 reads DFQATT; CDR2 reads SNEGSKA (reference sequence). There are 12 residues in the CDR3. V dropped 4 bases and J dropped 1 base, with 7 bases sitting between them. The CDR3 sequence: CSAKFAQETQYF. The CDR3 DNA follows: TGCAGTGCTAAGTTTGCCCAAGAGACCCAGTACTTC.

This chain links TRBV29-1 with TRBJ1-2, with D tentatively TRBD1 (5 bases). V was shortened by 5 bases and J by 9 bases, with 13 bases between the two germline ends. The germline gives CDR1 SQVTM, CDR2 ANQGSEA. CDR3 size: 11 residues. In nucleotides, the CDR3 is TGCAGCGTTAGGACGGGGGATAGCTACACCTTC. It specifies CSVRTGDSYTF.

This chain joins TRBV5-1 and TRBJ2-3; 7 bases align to TRBD1. V lost 0 bases, J lost 4 bases, and 8 bases stayed unmatched. CDR1 and CDR2 from the germline V gene are SGHRS and YFSETQ. This CDR3 has 16 amino acids. CDR3 coding DNA: TGCGCCAGCAGCTTGGTAGCAACAGGGGCGGCAGATACGCAGTATTTT. It codes for CASSLVATGAADTQYF.

This clonotype was seen just once. The chain carries TRBV7-9 and TRBJ2-3, with D possibly being TRBD1 (6 bases). CDR1 is SEHNR, CDR2 FQNEAQ, per germline (reference sequence). The CDR3 totals 16 residues. V was trimmed by 3 bases and J by 4 bases, leaving 17 bases between them. Here the CDR3 reads CASSFTSAGVADTQYF. DNA of the CDR3: TGTGCCAGCAGCTTCACATCGGCAGGGGTGGCAGATACGCAGTATTTT.

This clonotype was seen a few times. V gene TRBV6-4 combines with J gene TRBJ2-3; a weak D match, TRBD1 (6 bases). The CDR3 loop spans 15 amino acids. Germline loops: CDR1 MRHNA, CDR2 SNTAGT. Trimming shortened V by 8 bases and J by 2 bases, and 17 bases separated the two germline ends. The CDR3 loop reads CASADSRAPTDTQYF. The CDR3 nucleotides read TGTGCCAGCGCGGACAGCCGGGCTCCCACAGATACGCAGTATTTT.

In this sample, this clonotype turned up a few times. This chain joins TRBV10-3 and TRBJ2-2, with D perhaps matching TRBD1 (5 bases). Germline loops: CDR1 ENHRY, CDR2 SYGVKD. Trimming took 2 bases from V and 0 from J, leaving 10 bases between them. The CDR3 runs to 16 residues. Here the CDR3 DNA reads TGTGCCATCAGTGAGGTCCAGGGTGCGAACACCGGGGAGCTGTTTTTT. This encodes CAISEVQGANTGELFF.

This clonotype came up a few times. This chain uses TRBV20-1 with TRBJ2-7; a weak D match, TRBD1 (6 bases). The CDR3 covers 11 residues. Trimming took 3 bases from V and 5 from J, leaving 8 bases between them. In germline, CDR1 is DFQATT, CDR2 SNEGSKA (reference sequence). CDR3 sequence reads: CSASRQDEQYV. The DNA of the CDR3 is TGCAGTGCTAGCCGACAGGACGAGCAGTACGTC.

The chain uses TRBV5-1 and TRBJ2-7; 8 nucleotides match TRBD2. Germline CDR1 and CDR2: SGHRS and YFSETQ. The CDR3 has 14 residues. V was clipped by 5 bases and J by 4 bases; unmatched bases: 8. CDR3 in amino acids: CASSHSGTSYEQYF. In nucleotides, the CDR3 is TGCGCCAGCAGTCATAGCGGGACTTCATACGAGCAGTACTTC. Drawing the rest from reference TRBV5-1 and TRBJ2-7, the complete variable domain is KAGVTQTPRYLIKTRGQQVTLSCSPISGHRSVSWYQQTPGQGLQFLFEYFSETQRNKGNFPGRFSGRQFSNSRSEMNVSTLELGDSALYLCASSHSGTSYEQYFGPGTRLTVT.

DNA of the CDR3: TGTGCCAGCTCGCCGACAGGCCAGTACGAGCAGTACTTC. This sequence encodes CASSPTGQYEQYF. The chain carries TRBV18 and TRBJ2-7, with D tentatively TRBD1 (6 bases). V was shortened by 6 bases and J by 4 bases, with 13 bases between the two germline ends. Germline lookup yields CDR1 KGHSH and CDR2 LQKENI. This CDR3 region has 13 residues.

As DNA, the CDR3 is TGTGCCAGCAGCTTAGGGGGCGGCTCACATTCACCCCTCCACTTT. It translates to CASSLGGGSHSPLHF. The J gene is TRBJ1-6, the V gene TRBV7-2; D perhaps matches TRBD1 (5 bases). The CDR3 loop spans 15 amino acids. V lost 1 base and J 8 bases, leaving 12 bases between the germline ends. From germline, CDR1 is SGHTA and CDR2 FQGNSA.

The chain employs TRBV24-1 and TRBJ1-4; 7 bases fit TRBD1. CDR3 length: 15 amino acids. Germline values: CDR1 KGHDR, CDR2 SFDVKD. The J segment lost 10 bases and the V segment lost 3 bases, leaving 10 bases of the junction unmatched. CDR3 in amino acids: CATSDPGTAKGKLFF. The CDR3 coding sequence is TGTGCCACCAGTGATCCAGGGACAGCGAAGGGAAAACTGTTTTTT.

The J gene is TRBJ1-1, the V gene TRBV6-2 or TRBV6-3; 11 bases are shared with TRBD1. CDR1 and CDR2 (germline): MNHEY, SVGEGT. This CDR3 spans 17 amino acids. V was pared by 4 bases and J by 1 base, with 8 bases of the junction left unmatched. CDR3 amino acids: CASSFGQGASKNTEAFF. Written as DNA, the CDR3 is TGTGCCAGCAGTTTCGGACAGGGGGCATCAAAGAACACTGAAGCTTTCTTT.

V and J are TRBV5-4 and TRBJ1-2, with a possible D match to TRBD1 (5 bases). Trimming took off 4 bases at V and 3 bases at J, with 16 bases between the two ends. This CDR3 has 15 amino acids. Germline V gives CDR1 SGHNT, CDR2 YYREEE (reference sequence). The CDR3 protein is CASSLALSGDYGYTF. The CDR3 DNA is TGTGCCAGCAGCCTGGCGCTGTCGGGGGACTATGGCTACACCTTC.

This clonotype was found a few times. The gene calls are TRBV5-6 and TRBJ2-7; D uncertain. There are 13 residues in the CDR3. Deletions cut 4 bases from V and 6 bases from J, with 14 bases between. The germline CDR1 and CDR2 sequences are SGHDT and YYEEEE. CDR3 residues: CASSQRGAIEQYV. CDR3 DNA: TGTGCCAGCAGCCAAAGAGGTGCCATCGAGCAGTACGTC.

This clonotype was picked up a small number of times. The chain links TRBV25-1 to TRBJ2-5; D might be TRBD2 (6 bases). V was trimmed by 1 base and J by 5 bases, leaving 14 bases between them. The CDR3 is made up of 15 amino acids. Germline CDR1 and CDR2: MGHDK and SYGVNS. The CDR3 DNA reads as TGTGCCAGCAGTGAATCTCGGGGGAATAGGGAGACCCAGTACTTC. Protein: CASSESRGNRETQYF.

The rearrangement links TRBV20-1 to TRBJ2-7; D is ambiguous. The CDR3 consists of 15 residues. V lost 6 bases, J lost 0 bases, and 18 bases lay in between. The germline V gene has CDR1 DFQATT and CDR2 SNEGSKA (reference sequence). The CDR3 region is CSAQASGLVSYEQYF. The CDR3 coding sequence is TGCAGTGCCCAGGCCTCTGGGCTGGTCTCCTACGAGCAGTACTTC.

This CDR3 reads CASRHGQGSFYEQYF. CDR3 coding DNA: TGTGCCAGCAGGCATGGACAGGGATCCTTCTACGAGCAGTACTTC. The chain has TRBV6-1 and TRBJ2-7; 8 bases are a match to TRBD1. CDR3 size: 15 residues. The J segment lost 3 bases and the V segment lost 6 bases, leaving 10 bases of the junction unmatched. Germline V lookup: CDR1 MNHNS, CDR2 SASEGT.

The chain links TRBV10-1 to TRBJ2-1, with 9 bases lining up with TRBD2. From germline, CDR1 is WNHNN and CDR2 SYGVQD (reference sequence). V lost 4 bases to trimming and J lost 7 bases; unmatched junction nucleotides: 5. The CDR3 sequence is 14 residues long. In DNA form, the CDR3 reads TGCGCCAGCAGTGGCGGGAGGGCTGGTAATGAGCAGTTCTTC. Translation gives CASSGGRAGNEQFF.

This clonotype occurred a few times. The V call is TRBV29-1, the J call TRBJ1-1; D gene uncertain. CDR3 length: 11 residues. The V gene lost 0 bases and the J gene lost 7 bases, with 6 bases spanning the gap. Per the germline V gene, CDR1 is SQVTM and CDR2 is ANQGSEA. In DNA form, the CDR3 reads TGCAGCGTTGAAGATACATTTGAAGCTTTCTTT. As protein: CSVEDTFEAFF.

Remarks on this clonotype: The junction differs from germline at one of its ends, possibly a read error. The genes are TRBV28 and TRBJ1-2; TRBD1 aligns across 8 bases. The germline CDR1 and CDR2 sequences are MDHEN and SYDVKM. This CDR3 comprises 12 residues. The CDR3: CASSQRTGPTTF. For the CDR3, the DNA is TGTGCCAGCAGTCAAAGGACAGGGCCGACGACGTTC.

The chain employs TRBV7-2 and TRBJ2-2; 13 nucleotides match TRBD2. The CDR3 runs to 16 residues. With 4 bases clipped from V and 4 bases from J, the junction kept 3 bases outside the gene matches. Germline lookup yields CDR1 SGHTA and CDR2 FQGNSA. The CDR3 reads CASSYRLAGGTGELFF. CDR3 bases: TGTGCCAGCAGCTACCGACTAGCGGGAGGCACCGGGGAGCTGTTTTTT.

The CDR3 sequence: CASSFQTRDQNIQYF. CDR3 DNA: TGTGCCAGCAGCTTTCAGACGCGGGACCAAAACATTCAGTACTTC. The J gene is TRBJ2-4, the V gene TRBV5-4; a possible D gene is TRBD2 (6 bases). The CDR3 sequence is 15 residues long. From germline, CDR1 is SGHNT and CDR2 YYREEE (reference sequence). Between the trimmed V and J ends, which lost 2 bases and 5 bases, there was a span of 14 bases. Full variable domain (remainder filled in from reference TRBV5-4 and TRBJ2-4): ETGVTQSPTHLIKTRGQQVTLRCSSQSGHNTVSWYQQALGQGPQFIFQYYREEENGRGNFPPRFSGLQFPNYSSELNVNALELDDSALYLCASSFQTRDQNIQYFGAGTRLSVL.

The chain uses TRBV5-1 and TRBJ2-7, with D unclear. The CDR3 runs 14 residues. V lost 1 base, J lost 1 base, and 9 bases lay in between. CDR1 and CDR2 from the germline V gene are SGHRS and YFSETQ. CDR3 sequence: CASSLLQYSYEQYF. The CDR3 nucleotides are TGCGCCAGCAGCTTGTTGCAATATTCCTACGAGCAGTACTTC.

This clonotype was seen a handful of times. The CDR3 DNA reads as TGCGCCAGCAGCGACCTCGGCGGGGAGGGGAATGAGCAGTTCTTC. The encoded protein is CASSDLGGEGNEQFF. The chain joins TRBV5-1 to TRBJ2-1; TRBD2 matches 7 bases. CDR1 and CDR2 (germline): SGHRS, YFSETQ. The CDR3 consists of 15 residues. With 4 bases clipped from V and 7 bases from J, the junction kept 11 bases outside the gene matches.

The sample holds a few counts of this clonotype. The V gene is TRBV6-6, the J gene TRBJ2-5; perhaps TRBD1 as D (6 bases). V lost 6 bases and J lost 4, with 9 bases in between. Germline lookup yields CDR1 MNHNY and CDR2 SVGAGI (reference sequence). The CDR3 runs 12 residues. The CDR3 coding sequence is TGTGCCAGCAGCAACAGGGCAGAGACCCAGTACTTC. Its protein is CASSNRAETQYF.

The chain has TRBV20-1 and TRBJ2-3; D uncertain. Germline CDR1 DFQATT, CDR2 SNEGSKA (reference sequence). The CDR3 runs 13 residues. V lost 6 bases and J 1 base, leaving 11 bases between the germline ends. CDR3 sequence reads: CSANARGTDTQYF. CDR3 bases: TGCAGTGCAAATGCCCGAGGCACAGATACGCAGTATTTT.

This clonotype was counted only a few times. The rearrangement joins TRBV9 to TRBJ2-1, with a possible D match to TRBD2 (5 bases). The V and J ends lost 0 bases and 10 bases respectively, with 17 bases between them. The CDR3 contains 15 residues. Germline V gene sequence: CDR1 SGDLS, CDR2 YYNGEE. The chain's CDR3 is CASSVENLGSAEQFF. In DNA form, the CDR3 reads TGTGCCAGCAGCGTAGAAAATCTGGGGAGCGCCGAGCAGTTCTTC.